The clone carrying this T cell receptor (beta chain) occurred many times. The data are from a study of T-cell memory formation after mild COVID-19. The CDR3 loop spans 13 amino acids. From germline, CDR1 is KGHDR and CDR2 SFDVKD. The ends were cut back, 5 bases at V and 1 base at J, with 7 bases in the middle. TCRdb fed the 5' RACE reads into MiXCR, producing one record per CDR3 protein. This table holds around 200,000 distinct CDR3 sequences, about 9.2% found once. The sequence was obtained from a man aged 18 to 30 who had mild COVID-19 (a few samples of this study predate the infection). Cell type and time point are not known. The chain joins TRBV24-1 to TRBJ2-5; weak D call: TRBD2 (5 bases). The sample comprised PBMCs or a T cell subset sorted from them (not recorded which). CDR3 nucleotide sequence: TGTGCCACCAGTGCGGACTTCCAAGAGACCCAGTACTTC. Its protein product is CATSADFQETQYF.